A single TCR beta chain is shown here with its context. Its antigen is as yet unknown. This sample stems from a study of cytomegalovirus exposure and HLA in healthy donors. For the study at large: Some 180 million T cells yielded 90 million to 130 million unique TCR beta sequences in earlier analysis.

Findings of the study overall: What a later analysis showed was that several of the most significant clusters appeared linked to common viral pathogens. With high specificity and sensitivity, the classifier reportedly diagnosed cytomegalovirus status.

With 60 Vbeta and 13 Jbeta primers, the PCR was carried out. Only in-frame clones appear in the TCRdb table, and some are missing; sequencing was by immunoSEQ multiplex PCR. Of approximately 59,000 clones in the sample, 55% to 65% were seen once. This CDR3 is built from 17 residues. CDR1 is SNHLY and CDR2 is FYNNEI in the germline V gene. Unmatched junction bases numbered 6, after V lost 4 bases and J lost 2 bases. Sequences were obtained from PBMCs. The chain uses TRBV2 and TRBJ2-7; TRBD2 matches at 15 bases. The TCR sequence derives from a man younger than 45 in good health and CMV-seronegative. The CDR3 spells CASSGTSGGALPYEQYF. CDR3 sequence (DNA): TGTGCCAGCAGTGGGACTAGCGGGGGGGCCCTCCCCTACGAGCAGTACTTC.